This T cell receptor beta chain derives from a study of OX40 agonist ivuxolimab in advanced cancers. Turning to the study itself: Partial responses occurred in Three dose-escalation patients, one with hepatocellular carcinoma and two with cutaneous melanoma. Broader study findings: Part of the nonresponder group also had normalized T-cell clonal expansion that was low. The specificity for antigen of the expanded peripheral T cells was not determined.

Assay used: immunoSEQ multiplex PCR; TCRdb lists only in-frame clones, some missing. The sample contains fewer than 90,000 clones, around 90% of which appear only once. Germline assignment: CDR1 SGHRS and CDR2 YFSETQ. The CDR3 is 16 residues long. Deletions cut 1 base from V and 7 bases from J, with 17 bases between. For this clone: The target antigen is unknown.

The gene calls are TRBV5-1 and TRBJ2-2; no firm D call. The source was CD4+ or CD8+ T cells sorted from blood, collected in a trial of the OX40 agonist ivuxolimab. The receptor's source is an adult with an advanced solid tumor such as melanoma, head and neck, liver or kidney cancer. The CDR3 sequence is CASSLRPAYSSGELFF. The CDR3 DNA reads TGCGCCAGCAGCTTGAGGCCGGCCTATTCGAGCGGGGAGCTGTTTTTT.